The rows below give T cell receptor beta chains drawn from one sample of a study of blood T cells in healthy people across ages. TCRdb used MiXCR to reprocess the 5' RACE reads, holding one entry per CDR3 protein. The sample lists 1.5 million to 2 million distinct CDR3 sequences; roughly 52% were seen once. Sample: blood. The receptors were sampled from a woman aged 40-49 years in good health. The CDR3 runs from the conserved cysteine through the conserved F or W. Each record gives: clone size, V gene, D gene, J gene, CDR3 protein, CDR3 DNA. The D gene is left open where the match is weak. Size values are once, few and many counts, or a class for expanded clones, and some rows have none.

clone_size: few
v_call: TRBV4-2
d_call: NA
j_call: TRBJ2-3
cdr3_aa: CASSPSRGPSTDTQYF
cdr3_nt: TGTGCCAGCAGCCCCTCCCGGGGACCTAGCACAGATACGCAGTATTTT

clone_size: NA
v_call: TRBV6-5
d_call: NA
j_call: TRBJ2-1
cdr3_aa: CASSYSSSEGEQFF
cdr3_nt: TGTGCCAGCAGTTACTCTTCCAGCGAGGGTGAGCAGTTCTTC

clone_size: NA
v_call: TRBV6-1
d_call: TRBD1
j_call: TRBJ2-2
cdr3_aa: CASTGTDTGELFF
cdr3_nt: TGTGCCAGCACCGGGACAGACACCGGGGAGCTGTTTTTT

clone_size: few
v_call: TRBV6-1
d_call: TRBD1
j_call: TRBJ2-1
cdr3_aa: CASSADRGRMNEQFF
cdr3_nt: TGTGCCAGCAGTGCGGACAGGGGGCGCATGAATGAGCAGTTCTTC

clone_size: NA
v_call: TRBV4-1
d_call: TRBD1
j_call: TRBJ2-7
cdr3_aa: CASTPTPGQFNEQYF
cdr3_nt: TGCGCCAGCACGCCAACCCCGGGACAGTTCAACGAGCAGTACTTC

clone_size: NA
v_call: TRBV7-9
d_call: NA
j_call: TRBJ2-7
cdr3_aa: CASSLGSGIHEQYF
cdr3_nt: TGTGCCAGCAGCTTAGGATCAGGGATCCACGAGCAGTACTTC

clone_size: NA
v_call: TRBV7-2
d_call: NA
j_call: TRBJ2-3
cdr3_aa: CASSPGHHGTDTQYF
cdr3_nt: TGTGCCAGCAGCCCTGGACACCACGGAACAGATACGCAGTATTTT

clone_size: NA
v_call: TRBV12-3/TRBV12-4
d_call: NA
j_call: TRBJ2-3
cdr3_aa: CASRWGRGKGTDTQYF
cdr3_nt: TGTGCCAGCAGGTGGGGTAGGGGAAAAGGCACAGATACGCAGTATTTT

clone_size: NA
v_call: TRBV28
d_call: TRBD1
j_call: TRBJ1-4
cdr3_aa: CASRTGMDEKLFF
cdr3_nt: TGTGCCAGCAGGACAGGGATGGATGAAAAACTGTTTTTT

clone_size: few
v_call: TRBV20-1
d_call: TRBD1
j_call: TRBJ2-7
cdr3_aa: CSAYRGYEQYF
cdr3_nt: TGCAGTGCCTACAGGGGCTACGAGCAGTACTTC

clone_size: NA
v_call: TRBV5-6
d_call: NA
j_call: TRBJ2-6
cdr3_aa: CASSLGPRPGANVLTF
cdr3_nt: TGTGCCAGCAGCTTAGGACCGCGGCCTGGGGCCAACGTCCTGACTTTC

clone_size: few
v_call: TRBV28
d_call: NA
j_call: TRBJ2-5
cdr3_aa: CASRPVGAGETQYF
cdr3_nt: TGTGCCAGCAGACCCGTGGGCGCGGGGGAGACCCAGTACTTC

clone_size: NA
v_call: TRBV7-2
d_call: TRBD1
j_call: TRBJ1-2
cdr3_aa: CASSPSTGGANYGYTF
cdr3_nt: TGTGCCAGCAGCCCCAGCACAGGGGGCGCCAACTATGGCTACACCTTC

clone_size: NA
v_call: TRBV28
d_call: TRBD1
j_call: TRBJ2-5
cdr3_aa: CASSRDRQVRETQYF
cdr3_nt: TGTGCCAGCAGTCGGGACAGACAGGTTCGAGAGACCCAGTACTTC

clone_size: NA
v_call: TRBV19
d_call: TRBD1
j_call: TRBJ2-5
cdr3_aa: CASSTETGWETQYF
cdr3_nt: TGTGCCAGTAGTACCGAGACAGGGTGGGAGACCCAGTACTTC

clone_size: NA
v_call: TRBV20-1
d_call: TRBD1
j_call: TRBJ1-6
cdr3_aa: CSAGRPGQGDSPLHF
cdr3_nt: TGCAGTGCGGGGAGACCGGGACAGGGCGATTCACCCCTCCACTTT

clone_size: once
v_call: TRBV19
d_call: NA
j_call: TRBJ2-7
cdr3_aa: CASSTASGQTYEQYF
cdr3_nt: TGTGCCAGTAGTACTGCCTCCGGACAAACCTACGAGCAGTACTTC

clone_size: NA
v_call: TRBV29-1
d_call: TRBD1
j_call: TRBJ2-5
cdr3_aa: CSVDGDRGGETQYF
cdr3_nt: TGCAGCGTCGATGGGGACAGGGGAGGCGAGACCCAGTACTTC

clone_size: few
v_call: TRBV4-1
d_call: NA
j_call: TRBJ2-7
cdr3_aa: CASSPPDGIYEQYF
cdr3_nt: TGCGCCAGCAGCCCTCCCGACGGAATCTACGAGCAGTACTTC

clone_size: few
v_call: TRBV7-2
d_call: NA
j_call: TRBJ1-2
cdr3_aa: CASRLSGTNYGYTF
cdr3_nt: TGTGCCAGCAGACTTTCGGGGACTAACTATGGCTACACCTTC

clone_size: NA
v_call: TRBV11-2
d_call: NA
j_call: TRBJ2-7
cdr3_aa: CASSMRPADEQYF
cdr3_nt: TGTGCCAGCAGCATGAGACCGGCGGACGAGCAGTACTTC

clone_size: once
v_call: TRBV28
d_call: NA
j_call: TRBJ2-3
cdr3_aa: CASSFGSGVTQYF
cdr3_nt: NA

clone_size: NA
v_call: TRBV7-9
d_call: TRBD2
j_call: TRBJ2-3
cdr3_aa: CASSFYLADADTQYF
cdr3_nt: TGTGCCAGCAGCTTTTACCTAGCGGATGCTGATACGCAGTATTTT

clone_size: few
v_call: TRBV5-1
d_call: NA
j_call: TRBJ2-5
cdr3_aa: CASSHSGLGRQETQYF
cdr3_nt: TGCGCCAGCAGCCATAGTGGACTTGGGAGGCAAGAGACCCAGTACTTC

clone_size: NA
v_call: TRBV29-1
d_call: NA
j_call: TRBJ2-1
cdr3_aa: CSVGGIYNEQFF
cdr3_nt: TGCAGCGTAGGGGGGATCTACAATGAGCAGTTCTTC

clone_size: NA
v_call: TRBV7-2
d_call: NA
j_call: TRBJ1-6
cdr3_aa: CASSAGAPSPLHF
cdr3_nt: TGTGCCAGCAGCGCAGGGGCGCCCTCGCCCCTCCACTTT

clone_size: NA
v_call: TRBV20-1
d_call: NA
j_call: TRBJ2-4
cdr3_aa: CSASNQGRNIQYF
cdr3_nt: TGCAGTGCTAGCAATCAGGGGCGAAACATTCAGTACTTC

clone_size: NA
v_call: TRBV3-1
d_call: NA
j_call: TRBJ1-2
cdr3_aa: CASSQDRSGMVYGYTF
cdr3_nt: TGTGCCAGCAGCCAAGATCGGTCGGGGATGGTCTATGGCTACACCTTC

clone_size: once
v_call: TRBV5-1
d_call: NA
j_call: TRBJ2-7
cdr3_aa: CASSLSGSSYELYF
cdr3_nt: TGCGCCAGCAGCTTATCCGGATCTTCCTACGAGCTGTACTTC

clone_size: NA
v_call: TRBV2
d_call: NA
j_call: TRBJ1-2
cdr3_aa: CASPGGGRYGYTF
cdr3_nt: TGTGCCAGCCCGGGGGGGGGGCGTTATGGCTACACCTTC

clone_size: NA
v_call: TRBV7-2
d_call: NA
j_call: TRBJ2-5
cdr3_aa: CASSADSGAQTQYF
cdr3_nt: TGTGCCAGCAGCGCAGACTCCGGGGCCCAGACCCAGTACTTC

clone_size: once
v_call: TRBV7-2
d_call: NA
j_call: TRBJ2-7
cdr3_aa: CASSVALRASEQYF
cdr3_nt: TGTGCCAGCAGCGTAGCGCTCAGGGCATCCGAGCAGTACTTC

clone_size: few
v_call: TRBV28
d_call: TRBD1
j_call: TRBJ1-2
cdr3_aa: CASSPPSDRGYGYTF
cdr3_nt: TGTGCCAGCAGTCCCCCAAGTGACAGGGGGTATGGCTACACCTTC

clone_size: NA
v_call: TRBV6-2/TRBV6-3
d_call: NA
j_call: TRBJ2-3
cdr3_aa: CASSYQFGADTQYF
cdr3_nt: TGTGCCAGCAGTTACCAATTTGGAGCAGATACGCAGTATTTT

clone_size: NA
v_call: TRBV7-7
d_call: NA
j_call: TRBJ1-5
cdr3_aa: CASSLVTPGVYAVGNQPQHF
cdr3_nt: TGTGCTAGCAGCTTAGTCACCCCAGGGGTTTACGCGGTCGGCAATCAGCCCCAGCATTTT

clone_size: NA
v_call: TRBV20-1
d_call: TRBD2
j_call: TRBJ2-3
cdr3_aa: CSASAASGGYTDTQYF
cdr3_nt: TGCAGTGCTAGTGCGGCTAGCGGGGGCTACACAGATACGCAGTATTTT

clone_size: few
v_call: TRBV20-1
d_call: NA
j_call: TRBJ1-5
cdr3_aa: CSARDPTSSNQPQHF
cdr3_nt: TGCAGTGCTAGAGATCCCACCAGTAGCAATCAGCCCCAGCATTTT

clone_size: few
v_call: TRBV20-1
d_call: NA
j_call: TRBJ1-2
cdr3_aa: CSAIQARQGGYTF
cdr3_nt: TGCAGTGCTATACAGGCCCGTCAGGGAGGCTACACCTTC

clone_size: NA
v_call: TRBV4-3
d_call: NA
j_call: TRBJ1-1
cdr3_aa: CARSQDSGGPNTEAFF
cdr3_nt: TGCGCCCGCAGCCAAGATTCCGGGGGACCGAACACTGAAGCTTTCTTT

clone_size: NA
v_call: TRBV7-2
d_call: NA
j_call: TRBJ2-3
cdr3_aa: CASSSPRTHTDTQYF
cdr3_nt: TGTGCCAGCAGCTCACCAAGGACTCACACAGATACGCAGTATTTT

clone_size: NA
v_call: TRBV19
d_call: NA
j_call: TRBJ2-1
cdr3_aa: CAIGGGTVNEQFF
cdr3_nt: TGTGCCATCGGCGGGGGGACAGTCAATGAGCAGTTCTTC

clone_size: NA
v_call: TRBV7-2
d_call: TRBD1
j_call: TRBJ2-3
cdr3_aa: CASSQSEQNWTGIADTQYF
cdr3_nt: TGTGCCAGCAGCCAAAGCGAACAAAACTGGACAGGGATTGCAGATACGCAGTATTTT

clone_size: NA
v_call: TRBV20-1
d_call: NA
j_call: TRBJ1-2
cdr3_aa: CSARDMSNYGYTF
cdr3_nt: TGCAGTGCTAGAGACATGTCTAACTATGGCTACACCTTC

clone_size: few
v_call: TRBV4-2
d_call: NA
j_call: TRBJ2-4
cdr3_aa: CASSLSSGDIQYF
cdr3_nt: TGTGCCAGCAGCCTCTCTTCAGGGGATATTCAGTACTTC

clone_size: NA
v_call: TRBV27
d_call: TRBD1
j_call: TRBJ1-1
cdr3_aa: CASLTTGAMNTEAFF
cdr3_nt: TGTGCCAGCCTTACTACAGGGGCCATGAACACTGAAGCTTTCTTT

clone_size: NA
v_call: TRBV5-4
d_call: TRBD2
j_call: TRBJ2-7
cdr3_aa: CASSPGLEFTYEQYF
cdr3_nt: TGTGCCAGCAGCCCTGGACTAGAGTTCACCTACGAGCAGTACTTC

clone_size: few
v_call: TRBV6-5
d_call: TRBD2
j_call: TRBJ2-3
cdr3_aa: CASSDRGGRGDTQYF
cdr3_nt: TGTGCCAGCAGTGACCGGGGCGGGAGGGGGGATACGCAGTATTTT

clone_size: few
v_call: TRBV7-2
d_call: TRBD1
j_call: TRBJ2-7
cdr3_aa: CASSTSGTGAYEQYF
cdr3_nt: TGTGCCAGCAGCACGTCCGGGACAGGCGCCTACGAGCAGTACTTC

clone_size: few
v_call: TRBV4-3
d_call: TRBD1
j_call: TRBJ2-1
cdr3_aa: CASSQSVRGQGYNEQFF
cdr3_nt: TGCGCCAGCAGCCAATCTGTCAGGGGGCAGGGCTACAATGAGCAGTTCTTC

clone_size: NA
v_call: TRBV12-3/TRBV12-4
d_call: NA
j_call: TRBJ1-2
cdr3_aa: CASSFGGHGYTF
cdr3_nt: TGTGCCAGCAGTTTCGGGGGGCATGGCTACACCTTC

clone_size: NA
v_call: TRBV27
d_call: NA
j_call: TRBJ2-1
cdr3_aa: CASSWTGRVGNEQFF
cdr3_nt: TGTGCCAGCAGTTGGACAGGGAGGGTGGGGAATGAGCAGTTCTTC

clone_size: NA
v_call: TRBV20-1
d_call: NA
j_call: TRBJ2-4
cdr3_aa: CSASPGSGGKNIQYF
cdr3_nt: TGCAGTGCTAGCCCGGGGTCAGGAGGCAAAAACATTCAGTACTTC

clone_size: NA
v_call: TRBV20-1
d_call: TRBD2
j_call: TRBJ2-3
cdr3_aa: CSARGGLAEQDTQYF
cdr3_nt: TGCAGTGCTAGGGGGGGACTAGCGGAACAAGATACGCAGTATTTT

clone_size: NA
v_call: TRBV6-5
d_call: NA
j_call: TRBJ2-5
cdr3_aa: CASSYLDKETQYF
cdr3_nt: TGTGCCAGCAGTTACTTAGACAAAGAGACCCAGTACTTC